A single sample gave rise to the 26 T cell receptor beta chains below, sequenced in a study of shared clonotypes between healthy human individuals. Here immunoSEQ multiplex PCR was the method, and the copy in TCRdb shows in-frame clones only, minus some. The top ten hold about 0.34% of the sample, which has fewer than 2.5 million clones, under 95% seen once. The sample taken for sequencing was naive CD4+ T cells from PBMCs. Subset specified: CD45RA+ positively selected. The receptors come from a man aged 18 to 30 in good health. Some clones in this sample may be carry-over from other donors' samples.

This chain joins TRBV5-1 and TRBJ2-5; D is unclear. Germline V lookup: CDR1 SGHRS, CDR2 YFSETQ. Trimming cost V 7 bases and J 5 bases, with 18 bases left between them. The CDR3 sequence is 14 residues long. CDR3 loop: CASHYSSNGETQYF. DNA of the CDR3: TGCGCCAGCCACTACAGCTCAAATGGCGAGACCCAGTACTTC.

Notes on this clone: Other DNA sequences in the same sample also yield this CDR3. The rearrangement joins TRBV29-1 to TRBJ2-6, with unresolved D. This CDR3 comprises 12 residues. Germline V gene sequence: CDR1 SQVTM, CDR2 ANQGSEA. Trimming pared 6 bases from V and 1 base from J, leaving 4 bases between. In DNA form, the CDR3 reads TGCAGCGTCTCTTCTGGGGCCAACGTCCTGACTTTC. Translating gives CSVSSGANVLTF.

The chain is built from TRBV7-9 and TRBJ2-1; a possible D gene is TRBD2 (5 bases). The germline V and J ends were trimmed by 5 bases and 1 base, with 18 bases remaining between them. CDR1 and CDR2 (germline): SEHNR, FQNEAQ (reference sequence). The CDR3 sequence is 17 residues long. CDR3 region: CASSPHLARTSYNEQFF. Written as DNA, the CDR3 is TGTGCCAGCAGCCCGCACTTAGCGCGCACTTCCTACAATGAGCAGTTCTTC. The whole variable domain, remainder taken from reference TRBV7-9 and TRBJ2-1, is DTGVSQNPRHKITKRGQNVTFRCDPISEHNRLYWYRQTLGQGPEFLTYFQNEAQLEKSRLLSDRFSAERPKGSFSTLEIQRTEQGDSAMYLCASSPHLARTSYNEQFFGPGTRLTVL.

V usage is TRBV7-3 and J usage is TRBJ2-3, with D possibly being TRBD1 or TRBD2 (5 bases each). Germline values: CDR1 SGHTA, CDR2 FQGTGA. CDR3 size: 18 residues. Trimming left V 5 bases short and J 6 bases short, with 27 bases between. CDR3 DNA sequence: TGTGCCAGCAGCCGATACGGGTCGACGGGACCCCGCCCGGATACGCAGTATTTT. It codes for CASSRYGSTGPRPDTQYF.

For this clone: The sample carries other DNA sequences with the same CDR3. The V gene is TRBV5-1, the J gene TRBJ2-5; D gene uncertain. The CDR3 is 14 residues long. Germline CDR1 and CDR2: SGHRS and YFSETQ. V shed 1 base and J shed 2 bases, with 9 bases lying between them. The CDR3 protein is CASSLRQAQETQYF. CDR3 DNA sequence: TGCGCCAGCAGCTTGAGACAAGCACAAGAGACCCAGTACTTC. The full variable domain, its missing parts supplied by reference TRBV5-1 and TRBJ2-5, is KAGVTQTPRYLIKTRGQQVTLSCSPISGHRSVSWYQQTPGQGLQFLFEYFSETQRNKGNFPGRFSGRQFSNSRSEMNVSTLELGDSALYLCASSLRQAQETQYFGPGTRLLVL.

The chain joins TRBV6-1 to TRBJ1-4; D gene ambiguous. The germline V gene has CDR1 MNHNS and CDR2 SASEGT. Trimming stripped 1 base from V and 2 bases from J, with 8 bases between. This CDR3 comprises 15 residues. As DNA, the CDR3 is TGTGCCAGCAGTGAAGGGGTATTGACTAATGAAAAACTGTTTTTT. Encoded protein: CASSEGVLTNEKLFF.

V gene TRBV28 combines with J gene TRBJ2-3, with 12 bases fitting TRBD2. Germline CDR1 MDHEN, CDR2 SYDVKM. The CDR3 is 17 amino acids. Germline trimming cut 5 bases from V and 2 bases from J; bases unmatched to any gene: 8. CDR3 DNA: TGTGCCAGCAGTCCGCCTGGACTAGCGGGAATCACAGATACGCAGTATTTT. Its protein product is CASSPPGLAGITDTQYF. Full variable domain (remainder filled in from reference TRBV28 and TRBJ2-3): DVKVTQSSRYLVKRTGEKVFLECVQDMDHENMFWYRQDPGLGLRLIYFSYDVKMKEKGDIPEGYSVSREKKERFSLILESASTNQTSMYLCASSPPGLAGITDTQYFGPGTRLTVL.

This clone was seen only once. The V gene is TRBV2, the J gene TRBJ1-5, with TRBD1 as a possible D gene (6 bases). V was cut by 5 bases and J by 1 base, with 9 bases left in between. The CDR3 length is 14 residues. Germline V lookup: CDR1 SNHLY, CDR2 FYNNEI. The CDR3 sequence is CASSRRGSNQPQHF. CDR3 nucleotide sequence: TGTGCCAGCAGTCGCAGGGGAAGCAATCAGCCCCAGCATTTT.

The V call is TRBV19, the J call TRBJ2-7; 10 bases are a match to TRBD1. CDR3 length: 15 residues. V lost 1 base and J lost 3; bases outside the gene matches: 3. Germline V CDR1 and CDR2: LNHDA, SQIVND (reference sequence). The CDR3 coding sequence is TGTGCCAGTAGTATAGGTCGGGACAGGGGCTACGAGCAGTACTTC. This sequence encodes CASSIGRDRGYEQYF. Full variable domain (missing parts from reference TRBV19 and TRBJ2-7): DGGITQSPKYLFRKEGQNVTLSCEQNLNHDAMYWYRQDPGQGLRLIYYSQIVNDFQKGDIAEGYSVSREKKESFPLTVTSAQKNPTAFYLCASSIGRDRGYEQYFGPGTRLTVT.

This chain joins TRBV15 and TRBJ2-7, with 13 nucleotides matching TRBD2. The CDR3 loop spans 16 amino acids. Losses at the gene ends were 8 bases for V and 4 bases for J; bases not matched to a gene: 11. The germline gives CDR1 LNHNV, CDR2 YYDKDF (reference sequence). CDR3: CATRLETSGRTYEQYF. The DNA for the CDR3 is TGTGCCACCCGACTGGAGACTAGCGGGAGGACTTACGAGCAGTACTTC.

Only a few counts were recorded for this clone. J is TRBJ1-5 and V is TRBV29-1; TRBD1 aligns across 8 bases. Germline trimming cut 5 bases from V and 5 bases from J; bases unmatched to any gene: 8. CDR1 is SQVTM and CDR2 is ANQGSEA in the germline V gene. This CDR3 is 14 amino acids long. CDR3 sequence: CSVSVGTGDQPQHF. CDR3 DNA sequence: TGCAGCGTTTCGGTCGGGACAGGAGATCAGCCCCAGCATTTT.

V usage is TRBV6-6 and J usage is TRBJ1-2; tentatively, D is TRBD1 (5 bases). CDR3 length: 12 amino acids. The V end lost 6 bases, the J end lost 8 bases, and 13 bases lay between the germline ends. Germline CDR1 and CDR2: MNHNY and SVGAGI (reference sequence). For the CDR3, the DNA is TGTGCCAGCAGCCCGGGGGGTGGGGGCTACACCTTC. Translated, it gives CASSPGGGGYTF.

Comments on this clone: This specimen includes other DNA sequences encoding the same CDR3. The V gene is TRBV19, the J gene TRBJ2-7, with D possibly being TRBD1 (5 bases). CDR1 is LNHDA, CDR2 SQIVND, per germline (reference sequence). The V and J ends lost 3 bases and 1 base respectively, with 7 bases between them. The length of the CDR3 is 13 residues. Here the CDR3 DNA reads TGTGCCAGTAGTATTCAGGGATCCTACGAGCAGTACTTC. This encodes CASSIQGSYEQYF.

The V call is TRBV28, the J call TRBJ1-1, with D maybe TRBD1 (5 bases). Trimming shortened V by 8 bases and J by 0 bases, and 16 bases separated the two germline ends. The germline gives CDR1 MDHEN, CDR2 SYDVKM. This CDR3 has 15 amino acids. This chain's CDR3 is CASSGGRGMNTEAFF. The CDR3 DNA follows: TGTGCCAGCTCGGGGGGTCGGGGGATGAACACTGAAGCTTTCTTT.

A remark on this clone: One end of the junction fails to match germline, which may point to a read error. The V gene is TRBV10-3, the J gene TRBJ1-2, with 8 bases identical to TRBD1. CDR3 size: 14 residues. From germline, CDR1 is ENHRY and CDR2 SYGVKD. The CDR3 bases are TGTGCCAGCAGTCCTCCGGACAGGGTGAATGGCTACACCTTC. This sequence encodes CASSPPDRVNGYTF.

The chain links TRBV5-6 to TRBJ2-7; 10 bases are shared with TRBD2. This CDR3 is 16 amino acids long. J gave up 4 bases and V 1 base, and 8 bases lay outside the gene matches. Germline V gene data show CDR1 as SGHDT and CDR2 as YYEEEE. The DNA of the CDR3 is TGTGCCAGCAGCTTGTTGTCTAGCGGGAGTAGGTACGAGCAGTACTTC. Amino acid sequence: CASSLLSSGSRYEQYF. Full variable domain (remainder filled in from reference TRBV5-6 and TRBJ2-7): DAGVTQSPTHLIKTRGQQVTLRCSPKSGHDTVSWYQQALGQGPQFIFQYYEEEERQRGNFPDRFSGHQFPNYSSELNVNALLLGDSALYLCASSLLSSGSRYEQYFGPGTRLTVT.

Here the CDR3 reads CATSRVAGDYEQYF. The DNA for the CDR3 is TGTGCCACCAGCAGAGTCGCAGGGGACTACGAGCAGTACTTC. The chain combines TRBV15 with TRBJ2-7; perhaps TRBD1 as D (6 bases). The CDR3 covers 14 residues. From germline, CDR1 is LNHNV and CDR2 YYDKDF (reference sequence). V dropped 1 base and J dropped 3 bases, with 10 bases sitting between them.

V gene TRBV30 combines with J gene TRBJ2-7; D is ambiguous. Trimming left V 3 bases short and J 7 bases short, with 13 bases between. Germline loops: CDR1 GTSNPN, CDR2 SVGIG (reference sequence). The CDR3 runs 12 residues. The DNA of the CDR3 is TGTGCCTGGAGCAGATTGGGCCGGGAGCAGTACTTC. As protein: CAWSRLGREQYF.

The chain recombines TRBV5-1 with TRBJ1-1; 8 nucleotides align to TRBD1. From germline, CDR1 is SGHRS and CDR2 YFSETQ. The CDR3 sequence is 15 residues long. The V and J ends lost 0 bases and 7 bases, in that order; junction bases with no gene match: 8. CDR3 in amino acids: CASSLVSLTGDEAFF. CDR3 coding DNA: TGCGCCAGCAGCTTGGTGTCGCTGACAGGGGATGAAGCTTTCTTT.

This clone was recorded once. The V and J genes are TRBV27 and TRBJ2-2; TRBD1 matches at 10 bases. Germline V gene data show CDR1 as MNHEY and CDR2 as SMNVEV (reference sequence). The CDR3 has 18 amino acids. Trimming removed 3 bases from V and 4 bases from J; junction bases left unmatched: 11. DNA of the CDR3: TGTGCCAGCAGTTTCCGAGTCCGGGACAGGGGTAGCACCGGGGAGCTGTTTTTT. This codes for CASSFRVRDRGSTGELFF.

For this clone: The sample has other DNA sequences that encode this CDR3 too. V and J are TRBV28 and TRBJ2-1; TRBD2 matches 12 bases. CDR3 size: 16 residues. CDR1 MDHEN and CDR2 SYDVKM come from the germline V gene. V trimming: 6 bases; J trimming: 3 bases; junction bases outside the gene matches: 6. As DNA, the CDR3 is TGTGCCAGCAGCTCCCGGACTAGCGGGAACTACAATGAGCAGTTCTTC. It specifies CASSSRTSGNYNEQFF. The full variable domain, in which reference TRBV28 and TRBJ2-1 provide the parts outside the CDR3, is DVKVTQSSRYLVKRTGEKVFLECVQDMDHENMFWYRQDPGLGLRLIYFSYDVKMKEKGDIPEGYSVSREKKERFSLILESASTNQTSMYLCASSSRTSGNYNEQFFGPGTRLTVL.

The chain employs TRBV7-2 and TRBJ1-2; a possible D gene is TRBD1 (6 bases). Germline lookup yields CDR1 SGHTA and CDR2 FQGNSA. This CDR3 contains 14 residues. V was shortened by 5 bases and J by 2 bases, with 12 bases between the two germline ends. The CDR3 DNA reads TGTGCCAGCAGCAGCCGGGGGCTGAACTATGGCTACACCTTC. Amino acids: CASSSRGLNYGYTF.

V and J are TRBV5-1 and TRBJ1-1, with TRBD1 matching 11 bases. The CDR3 totals 14 residues. V shed 6 bases, J shed 7 bases, and the junction held 8 bases outside the gene matches. CDR1 is SGHRS and CDR2 is YFSETQ in the germline V gene. CDR3 in amino acids: CASNRGQGEGEAFF. CDR3 in DNA: TGCGCCAGCAACCGGGGACAGGGGGAAGGTGAAGCTTTCTTT.

The V and J genes are TRBV19 and TRBJ1-5, with D possibly matching TRBD1 (5 bases). Germline assignment: CDR1 LNHDA and CDR2 SQIVND (reference sequence). This CDR3 is 15 amino acids long. V was cut by 0 bases and J by 5 bases, with 11 bases left in between. The CDR3 region is CASSIDQPGYQPQHF. CDR3 coding DNA: TGTGCCAGTAGTATAGATCAGCCAGGGTATCAGCCCCAGCATTTT. The entire variable domain, with the rest obtained from reference TRBV19 and TRBJ1-5, is as follows: DGGITQSPKYLFRKEGQNVTLSCEQNLNHDAMYWYRQDPGQGLRLIYYSQIVNDFQKGDIAEGYSVSREKKESFPLTVTSAQKNPTAFYLCASSIDQPGYQPQHFGDGTRLSIL.

The chain combines TRBV7-8 with TRBJ1-3; D remains unclear. V lost 5 bases to trimming and J lost 0 bases, with 8 bases between them. This CDR3 comprises 14 residues. Germline V gives CDR1 SGHVS, CDR2 FQNEAQ. CDR3 sequence: CASSKQSSGNTIYF. The CDR3 DNA sequence: TGTGCCAGCAGCAAACAGAGCTCTGGAAACACCATATATTTT. The whole variable domain, filled in from reference TRBV7-8 and TRBJ1-3, reads GAGVSQSPRYKVAKRGQDVALRCDPISGHVSLFWYQQALGQGPEFLTYFQNEAQLDKSGLPSDRFFAERPEGSVSTLKIQRTQQEDSAVYLCASSKQSSGNTIYFGEGSWLTVV.

The chain employs TRBV5-6 and TRBJ2-7; maybe TRBD2 (5 bases). The CDR3 totals 13 residues. The V and J ends lost 4 bases and 2 bases respectively, with 10 bases between them. Germline loops: CDR1 SGHDT, CDR2 YYEEEE. The CDR3 bases are TGTGCCAGCAGCCCGAGCGGACCCTACGAGCAGTACTTC. Translation gives CASSPSGPYEQYF.